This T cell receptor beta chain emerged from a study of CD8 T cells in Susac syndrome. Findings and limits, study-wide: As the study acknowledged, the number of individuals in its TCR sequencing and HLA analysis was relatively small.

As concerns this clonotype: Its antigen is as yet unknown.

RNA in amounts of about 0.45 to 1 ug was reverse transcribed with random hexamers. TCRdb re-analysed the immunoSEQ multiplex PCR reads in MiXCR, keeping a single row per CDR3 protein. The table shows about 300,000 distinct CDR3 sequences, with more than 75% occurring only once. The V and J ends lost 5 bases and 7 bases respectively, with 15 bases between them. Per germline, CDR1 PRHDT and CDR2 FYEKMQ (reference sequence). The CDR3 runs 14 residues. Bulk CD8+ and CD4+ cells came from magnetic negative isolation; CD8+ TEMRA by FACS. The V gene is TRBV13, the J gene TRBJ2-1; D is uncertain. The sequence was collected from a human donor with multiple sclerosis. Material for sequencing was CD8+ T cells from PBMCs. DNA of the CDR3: TGTGCCAGCAGCGGCCTGACCCTAGAAAATGAGCAGTTCTTC. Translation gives CASSGLTLENEQFF.